The 6 T cell receptor beta chains listed next were all sequenced from one sample in a study of tumor-infiltrating lymphocytes in localized non-small cell lung cancer (dated by TCRdb to the early 2020s). Receptor libraries were prepared by the immunoSEQ multiplex PCR assay. TCRdb provides this immuneACCESS table in a form limited to in-frame rearrangements. Some clones are lacking; in checked studies, under half of them reflect an unresolved V gene, and why the rest are absent is not known. In this sample the table shows over 10,000 clones, approximately 85% of which occur a single time. The ten most abundant clones make up roughly an eighth of the sample. Sequencing was carried out using lung tumor tissue. Source of these receptors: a human donor with non-small cell lung cancer.

The chain has TRBV27 and TRBJ2-5; no clear D. Germline-derived CDR1 and CDR2 are MNHEY and SMNVEV (reference sequence). This CDR3 contains 13 residues. The V end was cut by 2 bases, the J end by 5 bases, with 9 bases between. The DNA of the CDR3 is TGTGCCAGCAGTTTACGAAGCTCGGAGACCCAGTACTTC. It translates to CASSLRSSETQYF.

The chain is built from TRBV21-1 and TRBJ2-7; the table's D call of TRBD1 was not tested on the DNA. TRBV21-1 is described as a pseudogene. The CDR3 is made up of 16 amino acids. This CDR3 reads CASSNKKGTGWYEQYF. DNA of the CDR3: TGTGCCAGCAGCAATAAAAAAGGGACAGGCTGGTACGAGCAGTACTTC.

Here the CDR3 DNA reads TGTGCCAGCAGTAACATTGACAGGGTAGGATCCTACGAGCAGTACTTC. Encoded protein: CASSNIDRVGSYEQYF. The chain recombines TRBV6-6 with TRBJ2-7; 7 bases align to TRBD1. The length of the CDR3 is 16 residues. The J segment lost 1 base and the V segment lost 5 bases, leaving 11 bases of the junction unmatched. From germline, CDR1 is MNHNY and CDR2 SVGAGI (reference sequence).

V and J are TRBV10-3 and TRBJ1-5; D gene uncertain. V lost 0 bases to trimming and J lost 7 bases, with 13 bases between them. This CDR3 comprises 15 residues. Germline loops: CDR1 ENHRY, CDR2 SYGVKD. CDR3 bases: TGTGCCATCAGTGAGTCGCTGGGTGGGAAGCAGCCCCAGCATTTT. It specifies CAISESLGGKQPQHF.

The rearrangement joins TRBV7-2 to TRBJ2-7; D might be TRBD2 (5 bases). The CDR3 extends over 13 amino acids. Germline V gene data show CDR1 as SGHTA and CDR2 as FQGNSA. V lost 8 bases and J lost 0, with 11 bases in between. This chain's CDR3 is CASEGRNSYEQYF. CDR3 nucleotides: TGTGCCAGCGAGGGCAGAAACTCCTACGAGCAGTACTTC.

Written as DNA, the CDR3 is TGCAGCGCGCGAAAGGGACAGAACTATGGCTACACCTTC. It translates to CSARKGQNYGYTF. The rearrangement joins TRBV29-1 to TRBJ1-2; 7 bases are shared with TRBD1. This CDR3 region has 13 residues. The V gene's germline CDR1 is SQVTM and CDR2 ANQGSEA. Trimming removed 7 bases from V and 2 bases from J; junction bases left unmatched: 7.